This is a list of T cell receptor beta chains from one sample in a study of graft-versus-host responses after intestinal transplantation. These receptors have no identified antigens. Here immunoSEQ multiplex PCR was the method, and the copy in TCRdb shows in-frame clones only, minus some. The table records about 100,000 clones, about 90% of them present only once. The specimen comprised unstimulated CD4+ T cells sorted from spleen or lymph node cells, sampled before transplant. The receptors stem from a human donor who was the organ donor for an intestinal transplant. CDR3s leave out the opening cysteine and the closing phenylalanine or tryptophan. Fields, in order: V gene, CDR3 protein.

TRBV2 | ASADSAVTDTQY
TRBV30 | ALNPGQGYEQY
TRBV27 | ASSSRGRDSGNTIY
TRBV19 | ASSIDRQGVGNSPLH
TRBV18 | ASSPRSTGRSTDTQY
TRBV6-1 | ASSTGGLTEAF
TRBV19 | ASNRHANSPLH
TRBV30 | AWSVPRLNGELF
TRBV30 | STGTGAGGELF
TRBV7-2 | ASSLQRGGRNEQF
TRBV7-2 | ASSTSDGATYEQY
TRBV19 | ASSGGRPLAF
TRBV18 | ASSPGETSSYEQY
TRBV28 | ASNLLSGAGELF
TRBV6-5 | ASSGGETQY
TRBV6-5 | ASSYWQGFTEAF
TRBV7-9 | ASTEGYGYT
TRBV6-5 | ASSYQNTGTTYGYT
TRBV18 | ASSRGTGRTSPLH
TRBV27 | ASSRTGGYEQY
TRBV10-3 | ATFSGQVSYNEQF
TRBV19 | ASSIAGRYNSPLH
TRBV5-1 | ASSSFGGKNTEAF
TRBV5-1 | ASSGRDYAYEQY
TRBV30 | AWTGSGANVLT
TRBV15 | ATSRGGTGGYQPQH
TRBV28 | ASSPGPSYEQY
TRBV11-2 | ASSLDHGSPWPSGTDTQY
TRBV27 | ASSLWFGGGAKEQY
TRBV28 | ASSLRQGSNQPQH
TRBV4-2 | ASSQDQGAVYEQY
TRBV30 | AWGRSYEQY
TRBV2 | ASRLAVQF
TRBV30 | ASSGGVKETQY
TRBV5-5 | ASSFNYGYT
TRBV19 | ASSSPTGTILTDQPQH
TRBV15 | ATSRGGTEGTETQY
TRBV19 | ASSMTGGTYEQY
TRBV6-1 | ASRGQGSQPQH
TRBV30 | AWSNNPDRVDGYT
TRBV19 | ASSKAWTEAF
TRBV6-1 | ASSGELFYEQY
TRBV4-1 | ASSQGRVEANEKLF
TRBV30 | AWSRGSRGQETQY